The clone carrying this TCR beta chain was picked up a small number of times. The data were taken from a study of T cells after yellow fever vaccination. TCRdb called the 5' RACE reads again in MiXCR, with one record for every CDR3 protein. The data show around 400,000 distinct CDR3 sequences, 9.5% to 13% seen once. Germline CDR1 GTSNPN, CDR2 SVGIG (reference sequence). Trimming removed 0 bases at V and 0 bases at J, with 7 bases between. The CDR3 has 14 residues. V usage is TRBV30 and J usage is TRBJ2-3; tentative D call: TRBD2 (6 bases). The clonotype was recovered from a man aged 18 to 35 who received the YFV17D yellow fever vaccine. The source was PBMCs, collected on the day of the first yellow fever vaccination. The CDR3 is CAWSVLASTDTQYF. Here the CDR3 DNA reads TGTGCCTGGAGTGTACTAGCTAGCACAGATACGCAGTATTTT.